One sample yielded the 27 T cell receptor beta chains listed below, sequenced in a study of blood T cell repertoires in COVID-19. TCRdb's table, derived via immunoSEQ multiplex PCR, lists solely in-frame clones and lacks some. The sample carries a few hundred thousand clones, approximately 87% recorded once. The source material was PBMCs or T cells enriched from blood (not recorded which). The receptor set was obtained from a man between 35 and 55 years old in a cohort exposed to, infected with or recovered from COVID-19 (not recorded which).

The CDR3 bases are TGTGCCAGCATCCGGGAAACGATCTTTGAAGCTTTCTTT. Encoded protein: CASIRETIFEAFF. This chain connects TRBV28 to TRBJ1-1; no clear D. In germline, CDR1 is MDHEN, CDR2 SYDVKM. V was shortened by 7 bases and J by 7 bases, with 16 bases between the two germline ends. The CDR3 consists of 13 residues.

The J gene is TRBJ1-2, the V gene TRBV30; D unclear. In germline, CDR1 is GTSNPN, CDR2 SVGIG (reference sequence). This CDR3 spans 12 amino acids. V was clipped by 4 bases and J by 4 bases, with 10 bases between them. The CDR3 DNA sequence: TGTGCCTGGAATGCAGTCTTCTATGGCTACACCTTC. Its translation is CAWNAVFYGYTF.

This clone was seen just once. The chain couples TRBV12-5 to TRBJ2-7, with a weak D call TRBD1 (6 bases). The CDR3 contains 17 residues. Trimming cost V 2 bases and J 0 bases, with 17 bases left between them. Germline V lookup: CDR1 LGHNT, CDR2 FRNRAP. For the CDR3, the DNA is TGTGCTAGTGGTTTGTCATACGGGACACTCAGCTCCTACGAGCAGTACTTC. This codes for CASGLSYGTLSSYEQYF. Filled out from reference TRBV12-5 and TRBJ2-7, the complete variable domain reads DARVTQTPRHKVTEMGQEVTMRCQPILGHNTVFWYRQTMMQGLELLAYFRNRAPLDDSGMPKDRFSAEMPDATLATLKIQPSEPRDSAVYFCASGLSYGTLSSYEQYFGPGTRLTVT.

This rearrangement joins TRBV27 to TRBJ2-7; possible D gene TRBD2, 5 bases. In germline, CDR1 is MNHEY, CDR2 SMNVEV (reference sequence). V was trimmed by 4 bases and J by 2 bases, leaving 12 bases between them. The CDR3 contains 14 residues. CDR3: CASSSGVGPYEQYF. In nucleotides, the CDR3 is TGTGCCAGCAGTTCCGGGGTCGGACCCTACGAGCAGTACTTC.

This sequence joins TRBV2 and TRBJ2-4; unclear D gene. CDR3 length: 15 residues. The germline V gene has CDR1 SNHLY and CDR2 FYNNEI. V gave up 3 bases and J gave up 0 bases, with 9 bases separating them. The CDR3 is CASSDASGAKNIQYF. The CDR3, as DNA: TGTGCCAGCAGTGACGCCAGTGGAGCCAAAAACATTCAGTACTTC.

The rearrangement joins TRBV27 to TRBJ2-6; TRBD2 matches at 8 bases. V was clipped by 3 bases and J by 4 bases; unmatched bases: 8. From germline, CDR1 is MNHEY and CDR2 SMNVEV (reference sequence). This CDR3 is built from 17 residues. This CDR3 is CASSFFSGIPGANVLTF. Written as DNA, the CDR3 is TGTGCCAGCAGTTTTTTTAGCGGGATTCCCGGGGCCAACGTCCTGACTTTC.

The CDR3 here is CASGWAGLNTEAFF. The CDR3 bases are TGTGCCAGCGGCTGGGCAGGCTTGAACACTGAAGCTTTCTTT. V and J are TRBV27 and TRBJ1-1, with D uncertain. This CDR3 contains 14 residues. Germline V CDR1 and CDR2: MNHEY, SMNVEV (reference sequence). V lost 8 bases, J lost 0 bases, and 13 bases lay in between.

This rearrangement joins TRBV3-1 (or the pseudogene TRBV3-2) to TRBJ1-5; TRBD1 is a possible D gene (6 bases). CDR3 length: 15 residues. Per germline, CDR1 LGHDT and CDR2 YNNKEL (reference sequence). V lost 0 bases and J lost 9, with 15 bases in between. The DNA of the CDR3 is TGTGCCAGCAGCCAAGAGGGACACAGGGACGGGCCCCAGCATTTT. It is translated as CASSQEGHRDGPQHF.

V is TRBV19 and J is TRBJ2-2; the match to TRBD1 covers 7 bases. Germline lookup yields CDR1 LNHDA and CDR2 SQIVND (reference sequence). The CDR3 extends over 16 amino acids. After removal of 4 bases from V and 4 bases from J, the junction contained 9 bases not matched to a gene. The DNA for the CDR3 is TGTGCCAGTAGTAAAAGACAGGGTGGGAGCACCGGGGAGCTGTTTTTT. Translating gives CASSKRQGGSTGELFF.

CDR3 residues: CASSQGYGSYEQYF. Written as DNA, the CDR3 is TGTGCCAGCAGTCAGGGTTACGGATCCTACGAGCAGTACTTC. V is TRBV6-5 and J is TRBJ2-7; tentatively, D is TRBD1 (5 bases). Germline V gene lookup returns CDR1 MNHEY and CDR2 SVGAGI. V lost 5 bases and J lost 1, with 12 bases in between. CDR3 length equals 14 residues.

This clone was seen once. The chain carries TRBV7-3 and TRBJ2-1; D uncertain. CDR1 is SGHTA and CDR2 is FQGTGA in the germline V gene. V was pared by 5 bases and J by 6 bases, with 11 bases between. The CDR3 totals 13 residues. CDR3 sequence: CASSVLRSNEQFF. Here the CDR3 DNA reads TGTGCCAGCAGCGTCCTGAGGAGCAATGAGCAGTTCTTC. The full variable domain, with the rest looked up from reference TRBV7-3 and TRBJ2-1, is GAGVSQTPSNKVTEKGKYVELRCDPISGHTALYWYRQSLGQGPEFLIYFQGTGAADDSGLPNDRFFAVRPEGSVSTLKIQRTERGDSAVYLCASSVLRSNEQFFGPGTRLTVL.

The V gene is TRBV2, the J gene TRBJ2-2; 9 positions match TRBD1. V was pared by 4 bases and J by 8 bases, with 5 bases of the junction left unmatched. The length of the CDR3 is 14 residues. CDR1 is SNHLY and CDR2 is FYNNEI in the germline V gene. For the CDR3, the DNA is TGTGCCAGCAGTGTGAGACAGGGGGGAGGGGAGCTGTTTTTT. Encoded protein: CASSVRQGGGELFF.

This clone has only a few counts. This chain uses TRBV20-1 with TRBJ1-2; TRBD1 aligns across 12 bases. V lost 3 bases and J lost 5; bases outside the gene matches: 10. The CDR3 is 16 residues long. CDR1 and CDR2 (germline): DFQATT, SNEGSKA (reference sequence). This chain's CDR3 is CSASIVGQGAYYGYTF. The DNA of the CDR3 is TGCAGTGCTAGTATCGTGGGACAGGGGGCATATTATGGCTACACCTTC.

This clone was counted between two and nine times. The chain uses TRBV27 and TRBJ1-4; 12 positions agree with TRBD1. V was clipped by 5 bases and J by 14 bases; unmatched bases: 12. From germline, CDR1 is MNHEY and CDR2 SMNVEV (reference sequence). The CDR3 consists of 15 residues. CDR3 coding DNA: TGTGCCAGCAGTCCCACGGGACAGGGGGCATCGGGGCTGTTTTTT. It codes for CASSPTGQGASGLFF.

The rearrangement joins TRBV6-1 to TRBJ2-7; TRBD2 might be the D (5 bases). Germline V gene sequence: CDR1 MNHNS, CDR2 SASEGT. The CDR3 extends over 14 amino acids. Trimming cost V 1 base and J 3 bases, with 10 bases left between them. The CDR3 bases are TGTGCCAGCAGTGAAGGTATTAGCGACTACGAGCAGTACTTC. It codes for CASSEGISDYEQYF.

The gene calls are TRBV14 and TRBJ1-2; the D is unclear. The CDR3 totals 13 residues. The germline gives CDR1 SGHDN, CDR2 FVKESK. The V and J ends lost 0 bases and 4 bases respectively, with 6 bases between them. The CDR3 DNA follows: TGTGCCAGCAGCCAAGAGAGAAGCTATGGCTACACCTTC. It is translated as CASSQERSYGYTF.

This chain connects TRBV6-5 to TRBJ2-1; possibly TRBD2 for D (5 bases). In germline, CDR1 is MNHEY, CDR2 SVGAGI. CDR3 length: 16 residues. Trimming cost V 0 bases and J 0 bases, with 9 bases left between them. CDR3 bases: TGTGCCAGCAGTTACTCGCGGGCGGGCTCCTACAATGAGCAGTTCTTC. Translated, it gives CASSYSRAGSYNEQFF.

J is TRBJ1-1 and V is TRBV12-3 or TRBV12-4; possibly TRBD1 for D (5 bases). The V and J ends lost 7 bases and 4 bases respectively, with 10 bases between them. The CDR3 spans 12 residues. The CDR3 DNA follows: TGTGCCAGCAAGCCAGGGTCCACTGAAGCTTTCTTT. It yields the protein CASKPGSTEAFF.

The chain has TRBV2 and TRBJ2-1, with TRBD2 matching 8 bases. V lost 4 bases, J lost 7 bases, and 3 bases stayed unmatched. Germline V gene data show CDR1 as SNHLY and CDR2 as FYNNEI. The CDR3 is 13 amino acids. CDR3 in amino acids: CASSVIAGNEQFF. The CDR3 DNA follows: TGTGCCAGCAGTGTAATAGCGGGAAATGAGCAGTTCTTC.

This sequence joins TRBV29-1 and TRBJ1-2; TRBD1 matches at 8 bases. Germline lookup yields CDR1 SQVTM and CDR2 ANQGSEA. The CDR3 is 13 residues long. The junction had 11 bases not matched to a gene; V was cut back by 6 bases and J by 8 bases. CDR3 nucleotide sequence: TGCAGCGTATCTACTCAGGGGGCCCTAGGCTACACCTTC. The encoded protein is CSVSTQGALGYTF. Full variable domain (missing parts from reference TRBV29-1 and TRBJ1-2): SAVISQKPSRDICQRGTSLTIQCQVDSQVTMMFWYRQQPGQSLTLIATANQGSEATYESGFVIDKFPISRPNLTFSTLTVSNMSPEDSSIYLCSVSTQGALGYTFGSGTRLTVV.

V is TRBV28 and J is TRBJ1-2; the D gene is possibly TRBD1 (6 bases). CDR3 length: 16 residues. Looked up from germline, CDR1 is MDHEN and CDR2 is SYDVKM. Trimming cost V 1 base and J 0 bases, with 12 bases left between them. This CDR3 is CASSLSGGGPNYGYTF. The CDR3 DNA follows: TGTGCCAGCAGTTTATCCGGCGGGGGGCCTAACTATGGCTACACCTTC.

CDR3 bases: TGTGCCAGCTCACGGAAAGGACTAGCGGGAGGGCCGGCCACCGGGGAGCTGTTTTTT. This gives the protein CASSRKGLAGGPATGELFF. The gene calls are TRBV18 and TRBJ2-2; TRBD2 agrees at 15 bases. Germline trimming cut 4 bases from V and 4 bases from J; bases unmatched to any gene: 10. The germline CDR1 and CDR2 sequences are KGHSH and LQKENI. CDR3 size: 19 residues.

This clone was seen a single time. CDR3 amino acids: CASSPRTVQVILSSPLHF. CDR3 bases: TGTGCCAGCAGTCCAAGGACAGTCCAGGTTATACTTTCATCACCCCTCCACTTT. V gene TRBV28 combines with J gene TRBJ1-6; TRBD1 might be the D (6 bases). The ends were cut back, 5 bases at V and 10 bases at J, with 27 bases in the middle. This CDR3 spans 18 amino acids. Germline CDR1 reads MDHEN; CDR2 reads SYDVKM.

This clone was picked up many times. This chain joins TRBV5-4 and TRBJ1-1, with no clear D. The CDR3 is made up of 12 amino acids. The germline V and J ends were trimmed by 2 bases and 7 bases, with 9 bases remaining between them. Germline CDR1 reads SGHNT; CDR2 reads YYREEE (reference sequence). The CDR3, as DNA: TGTGCCAGCAGCTTTAGCAAGATTGAAGCTTTCTTT. Protein: CASSFSKIEAFF. Full variable domain (outside the CDR3, taken from reference TRBV5-4 and TRBJ1-1): ETGVTQSPTHLIKTRGQQVTLRCSSQSGHNTVSWYQQALGQGPQFIFQYYREEENGRGNFPPRFSGLQFPNYSSELNVNALELDDSALYLCASSFSKIEAFFGQGTRLTVV.

CDR3 nucleotide sequence: TGTGCCAGCAGTCCCGGACAGGGGTATCGCAATCAGCCCCAGCATTTT. Translating gives CASSPGQGYRNQPQHF. The chain combines TRBV27 with TRBJ1-5, with TRBD1 identical over 9 bases. This CDR3 contains 16 residues. With V trimmed by 5 bases and J by 2 bases, 7 bases remained unmatched. From germline, CDR1 is MNHEY and CDR2 SMNVEV (reference sequence).

V is TRBV7-3 and J is TRBJ2-7; tentatively, D is TRBD2 (5 bases). The ends were cut back, 5 bases at V and 1 base at J, with 15 bases in the middle. The CDR3 has 15 amino acids. CDR1 is SGHTA and CDR2 is FQGTGA in the germline V gene. The CDR3 nucleotides read TGTGCCAGCAGCCCCGGCCCCGGGGAATCCTACGAGCAGTACTTC. It translates to CASSPGPGESYEQYF.

V and J are TRBV11-2 and TRBJ1-3, with 10 bases matching TRBD1. The V gene end was trimmed by 1 base and the J gene end by 0 bases; junction bases not matched to a gene: 6. CDR3 size: 18 residues. Germline CDR1 and CDR2: SGHAT and FQNNGV. The CDR3, as DNA: TGTGCCAGCAGCTTAGTAAGAGGGACAGGGGCCTCTGGAAACACCATATATTTT. It codes for CASSLVRGTGASGNTIYF.